These 21 T cell receptor beta chains share one sample of origin, sequenced in a study of shared clonotypes between healthy human individuals. Naive CD8 cells lacked CD45RO and underwent positive selection for CCR7, leaving out terminally differentiated effector memory CD45RA+ cells. Libraries were prepared by immunoSEQ multiplex PCR; TCRdb keeps only in-frame clonotypes and omits some of them. The data hold about 2,100,000 clones, with 85% to 95% observed a single time. The sample comprised naive CD8+ T cells from PBMCs. All receptors derive from a man between 18 and 29 years old in good health. Some clones in this sample may be carry-over from other donors' samples.

This rearrangement joins TRBV7-8 to TRBJ1-4; D might be TRBD1 (6 bases). The CDR3 loop spans 17 amino acids. Trimming shortened V by 5 bases and J by 0 bases, and 16 bases separated the two germline ends. Per the germline V gene, CDR1 is SGHVS and CDR2 is FQNEAQ. CDR3 in DNA: TGTGCCAGCAGCCCCAGGCTTAGGGGGGCAACTAATGAAAAACTGTTTTTT. Translated: CASSPRLRGATNEKLFF.

V usage is TRBV6-5 and J usage is TRBJ1-1, with TRBD1 matching over 7 bases. The V gene end was trimmed by 6 bases and the J gene end by 6 bases; junction bases not matched to a gene: 10. This CDR3 contains 14 residues. Germline values: CDR1 MNHEY, CDR2 SVGAGI. In DNA, the CDR3 is TGTGCCAGCAGCCCACGACAGGGCGGACCTGAAGCTTTCTTT. Translating gives CASSPRQGGPEAFF.

V usage is TRBV19 and J usage is TRBJ1-2, with 7 bases that match TRBD1. V trimming: 1 base; J trimming: 5 bases; junction bases outside the gene matches: 13. The V gene's germline CDR1 is LNHDA and CDR2 SQIVND (reference sequence). The CDR3 is made up of 17 amino acids. The CDR3 loop is CASSIGGTDLRRYGYTF. The CDR3 coding sequence is TGTGCCAGTAGTATAGGGGGGACAGACCTACGCCGATATGGCTACACCTTC. The full variable domain, rest sourced from reference TRBV19 and TRBJ1-2, is DGGITQSPKYLFRKEGQNVTLSCEQNLNHDAMYWYRQDPGQGLRLIYYSQIVNDFQKGDIAEGYSVSREKKESFPLTVTSAQKNPTAFYLCASSIGGTDLRRYGYTFGSGTRLTVV.

This clone was counted a single time. The rearrangement joins TRBV4-3 to TRBJ2-7; D remains ambiguous. CDR1 LGHNA and CDR2 YSLEER come from the germline V gene. The V and J ends lost 0 bases and 10 bases respectively, with 16 bases between them. This CDR3 comprises 14 residues. CDR3 DNA sequence: TGCGCCAGCAGCCAAGATTTTACCGGCCCGGAACAGTACTTC. As protein: CASSQDFTGPEQYF.

The rearrangement uses TRBV10-1 and TRBJ1-5; D perhaps matches TRBD1 (5 bases). The ends were cut back, 6 bases at V and 6 bases at J, with 9 bases in the middle. The CDR3 extends over 12 amino acids. The germline gives CDR1 WNHNN, CDR2 SYGVQD (reference sequence). The CDR3 coding sequence is TGCGCCAGCAGGGAGGGGAGTCAGCCCCAGCATTTT. It codes for CASREGSQPQHF.

This clone occurred once. The chain links TRBV2 to TRBJ2-7; TRBD1 aligns across 10 bases. Germline CDR1 reads SNHLY; CDR2 reads FYNNEI. V shed 7 bases, J shed 5 bases, and the junction held 8 bases outside the gene matches. The CDR3 covers 14 residues. CDR3 DNA sequence: TGTGCCAGCATCCGGGACAGGGGTTTAGACGAGCAGTACTTC. Its protein product is CASIRDRGLDEQYF. Based on the CDR3 plus reference TRBV2 and TRBJ2-7, the full variable domain is EPEVTQTPSHQVTQMGQEVILRCVPISNHLYFYWYRQILGQKVEFLVSFYNNEISEKSEIFDDQFSVERPDGSNFTLKIRSTKLEDSAMYFCASIRDRGLDEQYFGPGTRLTVT.

The genes are TRBV11-2 and TRBJ2-3; D perhaps matches TRBD2 (5 bases). V was pared by 5 bases and J by 10 bases, with 22 bases between. The CDR3 covers 15 residues. Germline V gene data show CDR1 as SGHAT and CDR2 as FQNNGV. This CDR3 is CASSPDRDPPWAQYF. The CDR3 DNA follows: TGTGCCAGCAGCCCCGACCGGGATCCTCCATGGGCGCAGTATTTT.

This clone was found once. This sample includes further DNA sequences coding for the same CDR3. The DNA of the CDR3 is TGTGCCAGCAGTTCGGGAAAGAACACCGGGGAGCTGTTTTTT. As protein: CASSSGKNTGELFF. The chain has TRBV27 and TRBJ2-2; D might be TRBD2 (5 bases). The CDR3 is 14 amino acids. CDR1 is MNHEY, CDR2 SMNVEV, per germline (reference sequence). V shed 4 bases and J shed 1 base, with 7 bases lying between them.

The chain uses TRBV28 and TRBJ1-3; TRBD1 aligns across 7 bases. V dropped 3 bases and J dropped 4; count of bases not matched to a gene: 9. This CDR3 contains 16 residues. Germline V gene lookup returns CDR1 MDHEN and CDR2 SYDVKM. As DNA, the CDR3 is TGTGCCAGCAGTTTGATTACAGGGGTTTCGGGAAACACCATATATTTT. Amino acids: CASSLITGVSGNTIYF. Looking up the rest from reference TRBV28 and TRBJ1-3 gives the full variable domain: DVKVTQSSRYLVKRTGEKVFLECVQDMDHENMFWYRQDPGLGLRLIYFSYDVKMKEKGDIPEGYSVSREKKERFSLILESASTNQTSMYLCASSLITGVSGNTIYFGEGSWLTVV.

This chain connects TRBV7-2 to TRBJ2-1; TRBD2 agrees at 9 bases. The CDR3 is 16 residues long. Germline V gene data show CDR1 as SGHTA and CDR2 as FQGNSA. The J segment lost 10 bases and the V segment lost 4 bases, leaving 14 bases of the junction unmatched. The CDR3 loop is CASSSVAGASVLEQFF. The CDR3 bases are TGTGCCAGCAGCTCCGTAGCGGGAGCCTCCGTTTTGGAGCAGTTCTTC.

The chain is built from TRBV29-1 and TRBJ2-3, with no clear D. CDR3 length: 8 amino acids. Trimming left V 8 bases short and J 11 bases short, with 8 bases between. CDR1 is SQVTM, CDR2 ANQGSEA, per germline. CDR3 sequence: CSPNGQYF. The CDR3 DNA follows: TGCAGCCCCAACGGGCAGTATTTT.

The J gene is TRBJ1-1, the V gene TRBV7-9; 12 nucleotides match TRBD1. The CDR3 contains 17 residues. Germline V gene data show CDR1 as SEHNR and CDR2 as FQNEAQ (reference sequence). Losses at the gene ends were 5 bases for V and 9 bases for J; bases not matched to a gene: 16. CDR3 sequence: CASSGTGTGGEVRQAFF. DNA for the CDR3: TGTGCCAGCAGCGGAACCGGGACAGGGGGCGAAGTAAGGCAAGCTTTCTTT. The full variable domain, with the rest looked up from reference TRBV7-9 and TRBJ1-1, is DTGVSQNPRHKITKRGQNVTFRCDPISEHNRLYWYRQTLGQGPEFLTYFQNEAQLEKSRLLSDRFSAERPKGSFSTLEIQRTEQGDSAMYLCASSGTGTGGEVRQAFFGQGTRLTVV.

V usage is TRBV19 and J usage is TRBJ2-3, with TRBD2 identical over 7 bases. From germline, CDR1 is LNHDA and CDR2 SQIVND (reference sequence). V shed 3 bases, J shed 0 bases, and the junction held 6 bases outside the gene matches. The CDR3 loop spans 16 amino acids. CDR3 sequence (DNA): TGTGCCAGTAGTATCACCGGGGGGTCGAGCACAGATACGCAGTATTTT. It yields the protein CASSITGGSSTDTQYF.

The chain recombines TRBV28 with TRBJ2-3; 9 nucleotides align to TRBD1. Per the germline V gene, CDR1 is MDHEN and CDR2 is SYDVKM. The ends lost 1 base at V and 2 bases at J; junction bases unmatched: 4. CDR3 length: 16 amino acids. CDR3 coding DNA: TGTGCCAGCAGTTTATTAGGGACAGGGACCACAGATACGCAGTATTTT. Encoded protein: CASSLLGTGTTDTQYF. The whole variable domain, filled in from reference TRBV28 and TRBJ2-3, reads DVKVTQSSRYLVKRTGEKVFLECVQDMDHENMFWYRQDPGLGLRLIYFSYDVKMKEKGDIPEGYSVSREKKERFSLILESASTNQTSMYLCASSLLGTGTTDTQYFGPGTRLTVL.

For this clone: Other nucleotide sequences in the sample specify the same CDR3. The V gene is TRBV27, the J gene TRBJ2-7; 8 bases agree with TRBD1. This CDR3 comprises 14 residues. CDR1 is MNHEY and CDR2 is SMNVEV in the germline V gene (reference sequence). After removal of 8 bases from V and 2 bases from J, the junction contained 8 bases not matched to a gene. The CDR3 loop is CASSPLDRAYEQYF. The CDR3 coding sequence is TGTGCCAGCTCCCCCTTGGACAGGGCCTACGAGCAGTACTTC.

The rearrangement links TRBV6-1 to TRBJ2-7; D unclear. With 7 bases removed from V and 3 bases from J, the gap between germline ends came to 13 bases. The germline CDR1 and CDR2 sequences are MNHNS and SASEGT. This CDR3 contains 13 residues. The DNA for the CDR3 is TGTGCCAGCACGGAAGGAATCTTCTACGAGCAGTACTTC. Protein product: CASTEGIFYEQYF.

The chain has TRBV27 and TRBJ2-1; TRBD2 aligns across 11 bases. J gave up 8 bases and V 6 bases, and 3 bases lay outside the gene matches. Germline V gives CDR1 MNHEY, CDR2 SMNVEV (reference sequence). CDR3 length equals 13 residues. The CDR3 DNA is TGTGCCAGCAGCCCGGGACTAGCGGATGAGCAGTTCTTC. It translates to CASSPGLADEQFF.

The V call is TRBV28, the J call TRBJ2-5, with a weak D call TRBD2 (7 bases). Germline-derived CDR1 and CDR2 are MDHEN and SYDVKM. Between the trimmed V and J ends, which lost 6 bases and 7 bases, there was a span of 18 bases. The CDR3 is made up of 14 amino acids. CDR3 nucleotide sequence: TGTGCCAGCAGGCCGGGGGGCGAGTACGTGACCCAGTACTTC. This encodes CASRPGGEYVTQYF.

The genes are TRBV6-5 and TRBJ2-3; the D gene is possibly TRBD2 (6 bases). The CDR3 is 13 amino acids. Between the trimmed V and J ends, which lost 5 bases and 5 bases, there was a span of 11 bases. Per germline, CDR1 MNHEY and CDR2 SVGAGI. The CDR3 DNA reads TGTGCCAGCAGTGTCCTCGGGGGAGATACGCAGTATTTT. As protein: CASSVLGGDTQYF.

This chain joins TRBV11-2 and TRBJ1-2; no reliable D call. V lost 5 bases and J lost 2, with 18 bases in between. The germline gives CDR1 SGHAT, CDR2 FQNNGV. The CDR3 contains 16 residues. The CDR3 DNA is TGTGCCAGCAGCAATACGAGGCACTCGTTCAACTATGGCTACACCTTC. It yields the protein CASSNTRHSFNYGYTF. Using reference TRBV11-2 and TRBJ1-2 for the parts outside the CDR3, the full variable domain is EAGVAQSPRYKIIEKRQSVAFWCNPISGHATLYWYQQILGQGPKLLIQFQNNGVVDDSQLPKDRFSAERLKGVDSTLKIQPAKLEDSAVYLCASSNTRHSFNYGYTFGSGTRLTVV.

This clone was recorded once. The V gene is TRBV10-3, the J gene TRBJ1-1; D is unclear. The CDR3 totals 14 residues. Trimming took off 4 bases at V and 0 bases at J, with 9 bases between the two ends. CDR1 and CDR2 (germline): ENHRY, SYGVKD. The CDR3 region has the DNA TGTGCCATCAGTGCCGTCGGGATGAACACTGAAGCTTTCTTT. This encodes CAISAVGMNTEAFF.